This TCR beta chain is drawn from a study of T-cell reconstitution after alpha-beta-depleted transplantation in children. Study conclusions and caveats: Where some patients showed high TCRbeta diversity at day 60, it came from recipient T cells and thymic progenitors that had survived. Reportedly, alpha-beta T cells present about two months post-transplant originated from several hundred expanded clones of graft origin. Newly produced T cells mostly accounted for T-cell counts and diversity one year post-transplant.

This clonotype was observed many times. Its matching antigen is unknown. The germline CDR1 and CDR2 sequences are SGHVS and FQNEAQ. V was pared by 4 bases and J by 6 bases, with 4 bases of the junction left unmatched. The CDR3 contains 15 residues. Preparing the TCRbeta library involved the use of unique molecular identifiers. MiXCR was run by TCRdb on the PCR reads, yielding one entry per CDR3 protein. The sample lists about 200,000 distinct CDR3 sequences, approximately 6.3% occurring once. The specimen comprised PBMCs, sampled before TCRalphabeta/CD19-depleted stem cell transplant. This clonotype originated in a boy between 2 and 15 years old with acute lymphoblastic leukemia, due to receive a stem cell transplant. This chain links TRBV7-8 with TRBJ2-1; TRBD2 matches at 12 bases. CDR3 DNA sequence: TGTGCCAGCAGCTCCCCGACTAGCGGGAGCAATGAGCAGTTCTTC. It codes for CASSSPTSGSNEQFF.